These 18 T cell receptor beta chains originate from one sample sequenced in a study of cytomegalovirus exposure and HLA in healthy donors. A multiplex PCR was run with 60 Vbeta primers and 13 Jbeta primers. TCRdb's table, derived via immunoSEQ multiplex PCR, lists solely in-frame clones and lacks some. The data show about 210,000 clones, with roughly 80% seen just once and about 3.4% held by the top ten. The sample consisted of PBMCs. The origin of the receptors is a man aged 40-49 years in good health and CMV-seropositive.

This clone was seen only once. The CDR3 DNA sequence: TGTGCCAGCAGCGTAGGTCCCCTCCTAGCGGGGAGCTCCTACAATGAGCAGTTCTTC. Its translation: CASSVGPLLAGSSYNEQFF. The rearrangement links TRBV9 to TRBJ2-1; 9 positions match TRBD2. CDR3 length equals 19 residues. CDR1 is SGDLS and CDR2 is YYNGEE in the germline V gene. Unmatched junction bases numbered 10, after V lost 0 bases and J lost 0 bases.

The V gene is TRBV27, the J gene TRBJ2-7; D perhaps matches TRBD2 (6 bases). CDR1 and CDR2 (germline): MNHEY, SMNVEV (reference sequence). Trimming removed 5 bases from V and 5 bases from J, with 22 bases in between. The CDR3 contains 16 residues. This chain's CDR3 is CASSPLDYPPFHEQYF. CDR3 coding DNA: TGTGCCAGCAGTCCGCTGGACTATCCGCCGTTCCACGAGCAGTACTTC.

The gene calls are TRBV7-8 and TRBJ1-1; a weak D match, TRBD1 (5 bases). CDR1 and CDR2 from the germline V gene are SGHVS and FQNEAQ. The CDR3 length is 15 residues. V was cut by 5 bases and J by 4 bases, with 17 bases left in between. Here the CDR3 DNA reads TGTGCCAGCAGCGCACAGCCATCCAGGGTCACTGAAGCTTTCTTT. Translating it yields CASSAQPSRVTEAFF. Filled out from reference TRBV7-8 and TRBJ1-1, the complete variable domain reads GAGVSQSPRYKVAKRGQDVALRCDPISGHVSLFWYQQALGQGPEFLTYFQNEAQLDKSGLPSDRFFAERPEGSVSTLKIQRTQQEDSAVYLCASSAQPSRVTEAFFGQGTRLTVV.

The J gene is TRBJ2-7, the V gene TRBV28, with unresolved D. The germline V gene has CDR1 MDHEN and CDR2 SYDVKM. The CDR3 contains 12 residues. Trimming left V 5 bases short and J 2 bases short, with 7 bases between. CDR3 coding DNA: TGTGCCAGCAGTGCGGAGACCTACGAGCAGTACTTC. Its protein product is CASSAETYEQYF.

The gene calls are TRBV10-3 and TRBJ2-2; D perhaps matches TRBD1 (6 bases). Trimming removed 6 bases from V and 2 bases from J, with 13 bases in between. In germline, CDR1 is ENHRY, CDR2 SYGVKD. The CDR3 runs 15 residues. CDR3 sequence (DNA): TGTGCCATCAGGGGGGCGACAGATAACACCGGGGAGCTGTTTTTT. This codes for CAIRGATDNTGELFF.

A few counts support this clone. V gene TRBV5-1 combines with J gene TRBJ2-1; tentatively, D is TRBD2 (5 bases). The CDR3 is made up of 13 amino acids. The V end lost 4 bases, the J end lost 7 bases, and 12 bases lay between the germline ends. Germline V gives CDR1 SGHRS, CDR2 YFSETQ. Written as DNA, the CDR3 is TGCGCCAGCAGCCCAATTCCGGGGAATGAGCAGTTCTTC. This gives the protein CASSPIPGNEQFF. Filled out from reference TRBV5-1 and TRBJ2-1, the complete variable domain reads KAGVTQTPRYLIKTRGQQVTLSCSPISGHRSVSWYQQTPGQGLQFLFEYFSETQRNKGNFPGRFSGRQFSNSRSEMNVSTLELGDSALYLCASSPIPGNEQFFGPGTRLTVL.

The chain couples TRBV6-5 to TRBJ2-7; 9 bases line up with TRBD1. Trimming cost V 5 bases and J 2 bases; bases outside gene matches: 4. The CDR3 runs to 14 residues. The germline V gene encodes CDR1 MNHEY and CDR2 SVGAGI. The CDR3 loop is CASSNGQGTYEQYF. The CDR3, as DNA: TGTGCCAGCAGTAACGGACAGGGGACCTACGAGCAGTACTTC.

The rearrangement joins TRBV5-5 to TRBJ1-5, with 7 bases identical to TRBD1. This CDR3 contains 15 residues. Per germline, CDR1 SGHKS and CDR2 YYEKEE (reference sequence). Unmatched junction bases numbered 9, after V lost 5 bases and J lost 4 bases. DNA for the CDR3: TGTGCCAGCAGGAGGGAGGCAGGGGGGAATCAGCCCCAGCATTTT. Translation gives CASRREAGGNQPQHF.

J is TRBJ2-1 and V is TRBV30, with 7 positions matching TRBD2. The germline V gene has CDR1 GTSNPN and CDR2 SVGIG (reference sequence). Trimming cost V 5 bases and J 9 bases; bases outside gene matches: 7. The CDR3 contains 12 residues. The chain's CDR3 is CAWGSGLGEQFF. In DNA, the CDR3 is TGTGCCTGGGGTAGCGGGTTGGGTGAGCAGTTCTTC. Supplemented by reference TRBV30 and TRBJ2-1, the full variable domain reads SQTIHQWPATLVQPVGSPLSLECTVEGTSNPNLYWYRQAAGRGLQLLFYSVGIGQISSEVPQNLSASRPQDRQFILSSKKLLLSDSGFYLCAWGSGLGEQFFGPGTRLTVL.

This clone was seen a handful of times. The V gene is TRBV7-8, the J gene TRBJ2-3; possibly TRBD1 for D (6 bases). The CDR3 spans 16 residues. The germline gives CDR1 SGHVS, CDR2 FQNEAQ. V shed 5 bases and J shed 2 bases, with 17 bases lying between them. The CDR3 DNA is TGTGCCAGCAGCCCCCGGGACACAAAATCCACAGATACGCAGTATTTT. It translates to CASSPRDTKSTDTQYF.

The V gene is TRBV5-5, the J gene TRBJ2-5; 7 positions agree with TRBD1. CDR3 length: 14 amino acids. Looked up from germline, CDR1 is SGHKS and CDR2 is YYEKEE (reference sequence). The junction had 3 bases not matched to a gene; V was cut back by 4 bases and J by 0 bases. CDR3 sequence (DNA): TGTGCCAGCAGCCTGACAGGGAACCAAGAGACCCAGTACTTC. It yields the protein CASSLTGNQETQYF. Complete variable domain (other parts from reference TRBV5-5 and TRBJ2-5): DAGVTQSPTHLIKTRGQQVTLRCSPISGHKSVSWYQQVLGQGPQFIFQYYEKEERGRGNFPDRFSARQFPNYSSELNVNALLLGDSALYLCASSLTGNQETQYFGPGTRLLVL.

V gene TRBV7-9 combines with J gene TRBJ2-3, with D possibly being TRBD2 (6 bases). CDR3 length: 13 residues. Germline V gives CDR1 SEHNR, CDR2 FQNEAQ (reference sequence). Trimming cost V 5 bases and J 4 bases, with 10 bases left between them. CDR3 loop: CASSPGGSDTQYF. The CDR3 region has the DNA TGTGCCAGCAGCCCCGGAGGGTCAGATACGCAGTATTTT. Full variable domain (rest looked up from reference TRBV7-9 and TRBJ2-3): DTGVSQNPRHKITKRGQNVTFRCDPISEHNRLYWYRQTLGQGPEFLTYFQNEAQLEKSRLLSDRFSAERPKGSFSTLEIQRTEQGDSAMYLCASSPGGSDTQYFGPGTRLTVL.

This clone appeared a single time. This chain links TRBV30 with TRBJ2-5, with TRBD2 matching 7 bases. The CDR3 runs 13 residues. V lost 0 bases and J lost 4; bases outside the gene matches: 2. Germline CDR1 GTSNPN, CDR2 SVGIG (reference sequence). The CDR3 sequence: CAWSVVAGETQYF. In DNA, the CDR3 is TGTGCCTGGAGTGTGGTAGCGGGAGAGACCCAGTACTTC.

The chain combines TRBV6-1 with TRBJ1-2; D unresolved. This CDR3 has 15 amino acids. Germline-derived CDR1 and CDR2 are MNHNS and SASEGT. The V end lost 7 bases, the J end lost 2 bases, and 17 bases lay between the germline ends. This CDR3 is CASTDPMDFNYGYTF. CDR3 nucleotide sequence: TGTGCCAGCACTGACCCAATGGACTTCAACTATGGCTACACCTTC.

This clone has a single count. The genes are TRBV7-2 and TRBJ2-7, with D possibly matching TRBD2 (5 bases). Trimming took off 3 bases at V and 2 bases at J, with 8 bases between the two ends. CDR1 and CDR2 (germline): SGHTA, FQGNSA. The CDR3 contains 13 residues. CDR3 bases: TGTGCCAGCAGCTTGAGCGGAGCCTACGAGCAGTACTTC. Protein sequence: CASSLSGAYEQYF.

The chain joins TRBV7-3 to TRBJ2-1; 13 bases line up with TRBD2. Germline values: CDR1 SGHTA, CDR2 FQGTGA. The CDR3 totals 14 residues. V dropped 7 bases and J dropped 13; count of bases not matched to a gene: 10. The DNA for the CDR3 is TGTGCCAGCACCACCGGACTAGCGGGAGCGGATCAGTTCTTC. Translating it yields CASTTGLAGADQFF.

The chain joins TRBV5-1 to TRBJ2-3; 14 nucleotides agree with TRBD2. Trimming took 4 bases from V and 3 from J; bases not matched to a gene: 10. The CDR3 is made up of 18 amino acids. Germline CDR1 reads SGHRS; CDR2 reads YFSETQ. Here the CDR3 reads CASSPLGTSGSRTDTQYF. CDR3 sequence (DNA): TGCGCCAGCAGCCCTCTCGGGACTAGCGGGAGTAGGACAGATACGCAGTATTTT.

The V call is TRBV2, the J call TRBJ1-1; no clear D gene. The CDR3 sequence is 14 residues long. Germline V gene data show CDR1 as SNHLY and CDR2 as FYNNEI. V gave up 6 bases and J gave up 0 bases, with 11 bases separating them. The CDR3 sequence: CASRRGSMNTEAFF. CDR3 nucleotide sequence: TGTGCCAGCAGACGGGGTAGTATGAACACTGAAGCTTTCTTT.